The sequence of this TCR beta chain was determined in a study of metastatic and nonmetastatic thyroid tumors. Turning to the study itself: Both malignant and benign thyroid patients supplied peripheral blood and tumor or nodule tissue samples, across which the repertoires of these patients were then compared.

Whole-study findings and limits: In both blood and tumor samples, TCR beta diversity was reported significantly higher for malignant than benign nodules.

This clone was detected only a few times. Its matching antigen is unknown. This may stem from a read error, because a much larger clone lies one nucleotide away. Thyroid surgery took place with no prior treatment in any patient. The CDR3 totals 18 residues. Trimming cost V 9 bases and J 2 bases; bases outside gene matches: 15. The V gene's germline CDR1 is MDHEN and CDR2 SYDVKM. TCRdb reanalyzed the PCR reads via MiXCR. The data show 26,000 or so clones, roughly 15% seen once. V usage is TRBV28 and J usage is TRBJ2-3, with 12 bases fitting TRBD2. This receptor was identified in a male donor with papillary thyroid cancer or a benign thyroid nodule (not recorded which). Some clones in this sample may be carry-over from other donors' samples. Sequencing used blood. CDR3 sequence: CARTPGTSGSPYTDTQYF. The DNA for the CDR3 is TGTGCCAGAACCCCTGGGACTAGCGGGTCTCCTTACACAGATACGCAGTATTTT. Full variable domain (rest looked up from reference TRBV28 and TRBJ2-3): DVKVTQSSRYLVKRTGEKVFLECVQDMDHENMFWYRQDPGLGLRLIYFSYDVKMKEKGDIPEGYSVSREKKERFSLILESASTNQTSMYLCARTPGTSGSPYTDTQYFGPGTRLTVL.